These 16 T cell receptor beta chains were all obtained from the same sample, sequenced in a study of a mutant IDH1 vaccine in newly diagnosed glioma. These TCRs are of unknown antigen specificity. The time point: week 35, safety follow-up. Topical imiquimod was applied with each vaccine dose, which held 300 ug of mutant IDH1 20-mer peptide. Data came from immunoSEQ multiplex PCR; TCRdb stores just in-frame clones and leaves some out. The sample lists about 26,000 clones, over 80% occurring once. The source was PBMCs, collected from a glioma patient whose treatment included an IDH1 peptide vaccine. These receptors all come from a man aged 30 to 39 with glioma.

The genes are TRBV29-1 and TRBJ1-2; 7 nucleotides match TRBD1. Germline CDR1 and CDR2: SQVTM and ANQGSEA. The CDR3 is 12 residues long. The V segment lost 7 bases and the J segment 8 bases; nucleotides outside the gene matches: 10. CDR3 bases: TGCAGCGCCCAGGGGGAACTTTGGGGCTACACCTTC. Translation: CSAQGELWGYTF.

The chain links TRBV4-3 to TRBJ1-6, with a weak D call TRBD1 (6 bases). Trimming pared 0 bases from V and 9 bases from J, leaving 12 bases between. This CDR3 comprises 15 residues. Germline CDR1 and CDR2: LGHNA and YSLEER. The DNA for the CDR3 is TGCGCCAGCAGCCAAGATTCCGGGGGCGGTTCACCCCTCCACTTT. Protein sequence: CASSQDSGGGSPLHF.

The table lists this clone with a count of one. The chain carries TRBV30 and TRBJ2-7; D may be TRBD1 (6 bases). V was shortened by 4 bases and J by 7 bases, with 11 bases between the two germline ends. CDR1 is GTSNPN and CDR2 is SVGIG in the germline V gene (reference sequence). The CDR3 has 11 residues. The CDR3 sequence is CAWTGDEEQYF. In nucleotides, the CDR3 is TGTGCCTGGACAGGGGACGAGGAGCAGTACTTC.

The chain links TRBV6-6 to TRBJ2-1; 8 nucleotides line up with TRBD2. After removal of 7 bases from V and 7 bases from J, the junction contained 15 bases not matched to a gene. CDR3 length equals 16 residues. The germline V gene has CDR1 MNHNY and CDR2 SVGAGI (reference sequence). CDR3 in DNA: TGTGCCAGCACCGCCCGAACTAGCGGCAAATGGAATGAGCAGTTCTTC. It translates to CASTARTSGKWNEQFF.

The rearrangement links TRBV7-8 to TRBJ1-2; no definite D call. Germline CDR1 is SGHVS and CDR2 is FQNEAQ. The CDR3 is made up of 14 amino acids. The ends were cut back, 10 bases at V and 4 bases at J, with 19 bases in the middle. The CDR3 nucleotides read TGTGCCACTGGGGAGGTGTTAGGGCCCTATGGCTACACCTTC. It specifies CATGEVLGPYGYTF.

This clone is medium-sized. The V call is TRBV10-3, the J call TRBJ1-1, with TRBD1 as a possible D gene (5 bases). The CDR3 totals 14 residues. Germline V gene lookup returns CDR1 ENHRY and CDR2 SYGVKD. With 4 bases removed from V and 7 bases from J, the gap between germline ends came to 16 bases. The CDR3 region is CAISVGDFGGEAFF. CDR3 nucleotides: TGTGCCATCAGTGTGGGGGACTTCGGAGGTGAAGCTTTCTTT.

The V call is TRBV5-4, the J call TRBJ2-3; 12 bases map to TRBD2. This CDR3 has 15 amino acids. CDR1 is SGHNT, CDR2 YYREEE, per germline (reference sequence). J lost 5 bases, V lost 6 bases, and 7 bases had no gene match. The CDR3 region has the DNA TGTGCCAGCAACCTAGCGGGAGGGGCCGGAGATACGCAGTATTTT. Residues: CASNLAGGAGDTQYF.

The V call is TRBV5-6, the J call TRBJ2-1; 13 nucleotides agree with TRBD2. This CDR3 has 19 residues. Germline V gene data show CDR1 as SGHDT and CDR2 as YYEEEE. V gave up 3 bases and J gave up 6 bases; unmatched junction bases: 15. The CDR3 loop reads CASSSQLKTSGRDSNEQFF. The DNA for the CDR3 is TGTGCCAGCAGCTCACAATTAAAAACTAGCGGGAGGGATAGCAATGAGCAGTTCTTC.

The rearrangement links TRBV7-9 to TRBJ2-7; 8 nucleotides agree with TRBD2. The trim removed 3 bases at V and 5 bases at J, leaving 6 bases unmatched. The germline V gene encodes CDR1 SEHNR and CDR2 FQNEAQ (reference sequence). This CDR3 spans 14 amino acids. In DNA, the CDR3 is TGTGCCAGCAGCTTGCCAGCGGGAGTGCACGAGCAGTACTTC. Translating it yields CASSLPAGVHEQYF.

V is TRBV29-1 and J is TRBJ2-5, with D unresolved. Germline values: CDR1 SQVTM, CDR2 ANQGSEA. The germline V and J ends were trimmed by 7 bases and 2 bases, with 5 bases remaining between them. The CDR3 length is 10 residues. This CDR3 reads CSARQETQYF. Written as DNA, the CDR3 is TGCAGCGCTAGACAAGAGACCCAGTACTTC.

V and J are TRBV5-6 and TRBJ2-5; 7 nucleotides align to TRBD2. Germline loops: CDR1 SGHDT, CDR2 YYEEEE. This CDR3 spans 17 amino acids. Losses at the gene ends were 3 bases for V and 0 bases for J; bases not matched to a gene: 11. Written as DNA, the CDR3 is TGTGCCAGCAGCTCAGATCGCGGGAGCCCGTACCAAGAGACCCAGTACTTC. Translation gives CASSSDRGSPYQETQYF.

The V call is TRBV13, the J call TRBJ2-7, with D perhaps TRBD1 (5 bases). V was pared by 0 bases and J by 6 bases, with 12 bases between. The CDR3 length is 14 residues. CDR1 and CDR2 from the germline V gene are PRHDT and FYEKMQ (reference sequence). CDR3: CASSLGQGFGEQYF. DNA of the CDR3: TGTGCCAGCAGCTTAGGCCAGGGTTTTGGCGAGCAGTACTTC.

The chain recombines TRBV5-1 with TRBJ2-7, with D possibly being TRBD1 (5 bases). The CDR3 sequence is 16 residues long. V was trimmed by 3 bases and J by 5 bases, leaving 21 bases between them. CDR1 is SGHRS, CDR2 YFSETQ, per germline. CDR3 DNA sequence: TGCGCCAGCAGCTCTAGAGGTGGACACCCTATCCACGAGCAGTACTTC. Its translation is CASSSRGGHPIHEQYF.

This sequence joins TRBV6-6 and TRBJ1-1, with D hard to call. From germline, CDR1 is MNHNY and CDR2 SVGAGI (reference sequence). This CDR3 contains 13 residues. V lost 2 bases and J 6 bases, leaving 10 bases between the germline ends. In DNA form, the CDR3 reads TGTGCCAGCAGTTACGGCCGCCGGCCTGAAGCTTTCTTT. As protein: CASSYGRRPEAFF.

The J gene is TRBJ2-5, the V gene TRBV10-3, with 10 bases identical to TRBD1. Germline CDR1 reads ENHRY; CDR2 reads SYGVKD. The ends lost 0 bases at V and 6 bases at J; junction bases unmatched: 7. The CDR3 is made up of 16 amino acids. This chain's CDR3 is CAISESPGQGKKTQYF. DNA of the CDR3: TGTGCCATCAGTGAGTCACCGGGACAGGGGAAAAAGACCCAGTACTTC.

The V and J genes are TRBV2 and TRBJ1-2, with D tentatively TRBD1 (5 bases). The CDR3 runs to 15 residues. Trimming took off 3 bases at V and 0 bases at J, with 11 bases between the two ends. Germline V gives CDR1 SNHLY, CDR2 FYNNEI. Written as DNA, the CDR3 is TGTGCCAGCAGTGAGGGGGGGTTCGCTAACTATGGCTACACCTTC. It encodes CASSEGGFANYGYTF.